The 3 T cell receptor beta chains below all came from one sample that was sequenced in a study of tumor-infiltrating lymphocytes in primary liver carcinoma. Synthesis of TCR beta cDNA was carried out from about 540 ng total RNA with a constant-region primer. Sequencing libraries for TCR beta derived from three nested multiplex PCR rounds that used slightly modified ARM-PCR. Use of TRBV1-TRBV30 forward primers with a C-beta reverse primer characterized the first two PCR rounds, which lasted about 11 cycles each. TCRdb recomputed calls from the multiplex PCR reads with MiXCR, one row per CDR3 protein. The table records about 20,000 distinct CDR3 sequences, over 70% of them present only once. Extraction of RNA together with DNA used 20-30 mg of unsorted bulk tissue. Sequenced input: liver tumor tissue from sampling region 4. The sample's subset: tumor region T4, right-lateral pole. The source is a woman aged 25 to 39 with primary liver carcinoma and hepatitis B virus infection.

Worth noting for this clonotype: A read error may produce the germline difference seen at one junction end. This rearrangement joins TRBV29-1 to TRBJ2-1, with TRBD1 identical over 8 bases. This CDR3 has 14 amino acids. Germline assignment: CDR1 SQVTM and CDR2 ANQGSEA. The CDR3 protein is CSAATGVSSDEQFF. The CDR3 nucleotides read TGCAGCGCCGCGACAGGGGTAAGTTCCGATGAGCAATTCTTC.

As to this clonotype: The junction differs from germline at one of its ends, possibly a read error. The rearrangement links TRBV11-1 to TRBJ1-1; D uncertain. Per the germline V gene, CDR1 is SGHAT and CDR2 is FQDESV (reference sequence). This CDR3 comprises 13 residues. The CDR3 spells CASSFRLNNGAFF. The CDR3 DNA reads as TGCGCCAGCAGCTTCCGGCTGAACAATGGGGCTTTCTTT.

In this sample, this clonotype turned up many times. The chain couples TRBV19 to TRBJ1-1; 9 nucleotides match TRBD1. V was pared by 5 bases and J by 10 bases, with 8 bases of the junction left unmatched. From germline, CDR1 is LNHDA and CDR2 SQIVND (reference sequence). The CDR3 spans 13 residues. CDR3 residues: CASSVDRGMRAFF. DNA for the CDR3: TGTGCCAGTAGTGTCGACAGGGGGATGAGAGCTTTCTTT.